A selection of T cell receptor beta chains follows, all from one sample in a study of blood T cell repertoires in COVID-19. Using immunoSEQ multiplex PCR, the repertoire was profiled, and TCRdb retains in-frame clones only, with some absent. The sample lists about 21,000 clones, approximately 88% occurring once. The sequencing input was peripheral blood. All receptors come from a human donor in a cohort sampled during active COVID-19. Each CDR3 is given with its conserved first and last residue. The order of the fields is CDR3 protein, CDR3 DNA, clone size, CDR3 length, V gene, J gene, D gene. A D gene is named only where the DNA matches it firmly. Where a row states a size, it is once, few, many or the class of an expanded clone; other rows omit it.

CDR3: CASSSGLAGVGEQYF
DNA: TGTGCCAGCAGCTCGGGACTAGCGGGAGTGGGCGAGCAGTACTTC
size: few
length: 15
V: TRBV7-9
J: TRBJ2-7
D: TRBD2

CDR3: CASSSGTSGTDTQYF
DNA: TGTGCCAGCAGCTCAGGGACTAGCGGAACAGATACGCAGTATTTT
size: few
length: 15
V: TRBV5-4
J: TRBJ2-3
D: TRBD2

CDR3: CASSDSGTATGELFF
DNA: TGTGCCAGCAGCGACTCCGGGACAGCCACCGGGGAGCTGTTTTTT
size: large
length: 15
V: TRBV11-2
J: TRBJ2-2
D: TRBD1

CDR3: CASSPGLAGGNEQFF
DNA: TGTGCCAGCAGCCCGGGACTAGCGGGAGGCAATGAGCAGTTCTTC
size: NA
length: 15
V: TRBV5-8
J: TRBJ2-1
D: TRBD2

CDR3: CASSAGLAGPRDTQYF
DNA: TGTGCCAGCAGCGCCGGACTAGCGGGCCCTCGAGATACGCAGTATTTT
size: NA
length: 16
V: TRBV7-6
J: TRBJ2-3
D: TRBD2

CDR3: CASSVSSDSYGYTF
DNA: TGTGCCAGCAGCGTCTCTTCGGACAGTTATGGCTACACCTTC
size: few
length: 14
V: TRBV9
J: TRBJ1-2
D: NA

CDR3: CASSLSLAGDYNEQFF
DNA: TGTGCCAGCAGCTTGTCGCTAGCGGGAGATTACAATGAGCAGTTCTTC
size: NA
length: 16
V: TRBV11-3
J: TRBJ2-1
D: TRBD2

CDR3: CASSVGTGGYTQYF
DNA: TGTGCCAGCAGTGTGGGGACAGGGGGATATACGCAGTATTTT
size: once
length: 14
V: TRBV25-1
J: TRBJ2-3
D: TRBD1

CDR3: CSASYGNGEETQYF
DNA: TGCAGTGCTAGTTACGGGAATGGGGAAGAGACCCAGTACTTC
size: NA
length: 14
V: TRBV20-1
J: TRBJ2-5
D: NA

CDR3: CAISDREPNTEAFF
DNA: TGTGCCATCAGTGACAGGGAACCGAACACTGAAGCTTTCTTT
size: NA
length: 14
V: TRBV10-3
J: TRBJ1-1
D: NA

CDR3: CASSSSIAVGSNEQFF
DNA: TGCGCCAGCAGCTCTAGTATAGCGGTAGGTTCGAATGAGCAGTTCTTC
size: NA
length: 16
V: TRBV5-1
J: TRBJ2-1
D: NA

CDR3: CASSPGLAGSYEQYF
DNA: TGTGCCAGCAGCCCCGGACTAGCGGGCTCCTACGAGCAGTACTTC
size: once
length: 15
V: TRBV5-4
J: TRBJ2-7
D: TRBD2

CDR3: CASSYFQGRTEAFF
DNA: TGTGCCAGCAGTTATTTCCAGGGTAGAACTGAAGCTTTCTTT
size: few
length: 14
V: TRBV6-6
J: TRBJ1-1
D: NA

CDR3: CASSLIGSTGITYEQYF
DNA: TGTGCCAGCAGCTTGATAGGCTCGACAGGGATAACCTACGAGCAGTACTTC
size: NA
length: 17
V: TRBV5-6
J: TRBJ2-7
D: TRBD1

CDR3: CATRGQGYEAEQFF
DNA: TGTGCCACCCGGGGACAGGGTTATGAGGCTGAGCAGTTCTTC
size: NA
length: 14
V: TRBV24-1
J: TRBJ2-1
D: TRBD1

CDR3: CASSLGYRDHEQYF
DNA: TGTGCCAGCAGCTTGGGATACAGGGACCACGAGCAGTACTTC
size: NA
length: 14
V: TRBV5-6
J: TRBJ2-7
D: NA

CDR3: CASTGRNEQFF
DNA: TGTGCCAGCACGGGAAGGAATGAGCAGTTCTTC
size: NA
length: 11
V: TRBV2
J: TRBJ2-1
D: NA

CDR3: CATSDTSGSGTGELFF
DNA: TGTGCCACCAGTGATACGAGCGGGAGTGGCACCGGGGAGCTGTTTTTT
size: NA
length: 16
V: TRBV24-1
J: TRBJ2-2
D: TRBD2

CDR3: CSVVLSGSPDTQYF
DNA: TGCAGCGTTGTACTCAGCGGGAGTCCAGATACGCAGTATTTT
size: NA
length: 14
V: TRBV29-1
J: TRBJ2-3
D: TRBD2

CDR3: CASSVQIGANVLTF
DNA: TGTGCCAGTAGTGTACAAATTGGGGCCAACGTCCTGACTTTC
size: NA
length: 14
V: TRBV19
J: TRBJ2-6
D: NA

CDR3: CAWSLAGASNQPQHF
DNA: TGTGCCTGGAGTCTTGCAGGGGCTAGCAATCAGCCCCAGCATTTT
size: NA
length: 15
V: TRBV30
J: TRBJ1-5
D: NA

CDR3: CASSSGLAGYEQYF
DNA: TGTGCCAGCTCATCGGGACTAGCGGGATACGAGCAGTACTTC
size: few
length: 14
V: TRBV18
J: TRBJ2-7
D: TRBD2

CDR3: CASSLRGGESGANVLTF
DNA: TGTGCCAGCAGTTTAAGAGGGGGCGAGTCTGGGGCCAACGTCCTGACTTTC
size: NA
length: 17
V: TRBV28
J: TRBJ2-6
D: TRBD1

CDR3: CATSGHNEQFF
DNA: TGTGCCACCAGTGGGCACAATGAGCAGTTCTTC
size: NA
length: 11
V: TRBV24-1
J: TRBJ2-1
D: NA

CDR3: CASSLYTENNEQFF
DNA: TGTGCCAGCAGCCTGTACACAGAAAACAATGAGCAGTTCTTC
size: NA
length: 14
V: TRBV11-3
J: TRBJ2-1
D: NA

CDR3: CASSFPSGRLSGELFF
DNA: TGTGCCAGCAGCTTCCCTAGCGGGAGACTTTCCGGGGAGCTGTTTTTT
size: NA
length: 16
V: TRBV11-3
J: TRBJ2-2
D: TRBD2

CDR3: CASSLAPGQVAYF
DNA: TGTGCCAGCAGCTTGGCCCCTGGACAGGTGGCGTACTTC
size: NA
length: 13
V: TRBV5-4
J: TRBJ2-7
D: TRBD1

CDR3: CASSRDLQGVVYNEQFF
DNA: TGTGCCAGCAGTAGAGACTTACAGGGTGTAGTTTACAATGAGCAGTTCTTC
size: few
length: 17
V: TRBV27
J: TRBJ2-1
D: NA

CDR3: CAWSDLTDTQYF
DNA: TGTGCCTGGAGTGACCTAACAGATACGCAGTATTTT
size: NA
length: 12
V: TRBV30
J: TRBJ2-3
D: NA

CDR3: CASRPTGGGHYGYTF
DNA: TGTGCCAGCAGACCGACCGGAGGGGGCCACTATGGCTACACCTTC
size: NA
length: 15
V: TRBV27
J: TRBJ1-2
D: TRBD1

CDR3: CASSQNPPSPLHF
DNA: TGTGCCAGCAGCCAGAACCCCCCTTCACCCCTCCACTTT
size: NA
length: 13
V: TRBV28
J: TRBJ1-6
D: NA

CDR3: CASRPVGAYEQYF
DNA: TGCGCCAGCAGGCCTGTAGGGGCCTACGAGCAGTACTTC
size: NA
length: 13
V: TRBV5-1
J: TRBJ2-7
D: NA

CDR3: CASSWRQGASGANVLTF
DNA: TGCGCCAGCAGCTGGCGACAGGGGGCCTCTGGGGCCAACGTCCTGACTTTC
size: NA
length: 17
V: TRBV5-1
J: TRBJ2-6
D: TRBD1

CDR3: CASSEARKETQYF
DNA: TGTGCCAGCAGTGAGGCCAGAAAAGAGACCCAGTACTTC
size: NA
length: 13
V: TRBV12-3/TRBV12-4
J: TRBJ2-5
D: NA

CDR3: CASSYRRLSYNEQFF
DNA: TGTGCCAGTAGTTATCGGAGACTCTCCTACAATGAGCAGTTCTTC
size: NA
length: 15
V: TRBV19
J: TRBJ2-1
D: NA

CDR3: CASSGGQANTGELFF
DNA: TGCGCCAGCAGCGGAGGTCAGGCGAACACCGGGGAGCTGTTTTTT
size: NA
length: 15
V: TRBV5-1
J: TRBJ2-2
D: NA

CDR3: CASSLRRRAGVHEQYF
DNA: TGTGCCAGCAGTTTGCGAAGGAGAGCGGGGGTCCACGAGCAGTACTTC
size: NA
length: 16
V: TRBV28
J: TRBJ2-7
D: TRBD2

CDR3: CASSSAGTSGYNEQFF
DNA: TGTGCCAGCTCATCCGCCGGGACTAGTGGTTACAATGAGCAGTTCTTC
size: NA
length: 16
V: TRBV18
J: TRBJ2-1
D: TRBD2

CDR3: CASSLDRGVGNEQFF
DNA: TGTGCCAGCAGCTTGGACCGTGGTGTCGGGAATGAGCAGTTCTTC
size: NA
length: 15
V: TRBV5-4
J: TRBJ2-1
D: NA